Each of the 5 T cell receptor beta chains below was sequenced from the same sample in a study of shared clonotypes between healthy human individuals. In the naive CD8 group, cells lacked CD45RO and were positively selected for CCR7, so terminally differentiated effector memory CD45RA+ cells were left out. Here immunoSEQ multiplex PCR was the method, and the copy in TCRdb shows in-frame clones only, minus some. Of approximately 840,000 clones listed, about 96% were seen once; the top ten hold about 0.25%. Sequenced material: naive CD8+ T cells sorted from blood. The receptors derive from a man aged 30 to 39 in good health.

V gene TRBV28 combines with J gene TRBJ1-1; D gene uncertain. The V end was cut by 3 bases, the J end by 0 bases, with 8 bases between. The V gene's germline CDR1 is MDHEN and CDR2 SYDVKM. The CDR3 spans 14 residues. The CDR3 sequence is CASSLVRMNTEAFF. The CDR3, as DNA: TGTGCCAGCAGTTTGGTCAGAATGAACACTGAAGCTTTCTTT.

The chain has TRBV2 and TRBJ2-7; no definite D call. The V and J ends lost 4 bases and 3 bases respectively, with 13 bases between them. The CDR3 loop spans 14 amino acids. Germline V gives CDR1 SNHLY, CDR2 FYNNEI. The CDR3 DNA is TGTGCCAGCAGTGGGCCAACCGTTCTCTACGAGCAGTACTTC. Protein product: CASSGPTVLYEQYF.

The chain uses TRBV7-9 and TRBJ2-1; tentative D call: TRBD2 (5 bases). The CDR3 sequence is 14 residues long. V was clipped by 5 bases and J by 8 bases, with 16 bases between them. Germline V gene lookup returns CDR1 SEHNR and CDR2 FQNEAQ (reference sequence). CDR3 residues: CASSQRIGVYEQFF. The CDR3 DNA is TGTGCCAGCAGCCAACGTATCGGGGTGTATGAGCAGTTCTTC.

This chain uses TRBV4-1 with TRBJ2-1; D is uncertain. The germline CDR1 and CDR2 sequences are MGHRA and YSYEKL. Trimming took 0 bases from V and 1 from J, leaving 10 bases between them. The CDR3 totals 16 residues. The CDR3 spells CASSQEGLRSYNEQFF. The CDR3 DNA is TGCGCCAGCAGCCAAGAGGGGTTACGATCCTACAATGAGCAGTTCTTC.

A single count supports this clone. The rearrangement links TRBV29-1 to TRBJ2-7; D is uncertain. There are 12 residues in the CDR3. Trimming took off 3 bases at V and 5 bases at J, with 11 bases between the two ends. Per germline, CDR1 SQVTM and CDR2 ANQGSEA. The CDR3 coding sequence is TGCAGCGTTGAGACGGTAGGGAACGAGCAGTACTTC. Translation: CSVETVGNEQYF.